Shown below are 26 T cell receptor beta chains from a single sample sequenced in a study of CXCR3-negative and CXCR3-positive naive CD8 T cells. TRB cDNA was prepared as libraries by UMI-labeled 5' RACE. TCRdb re-called the 5' RACE reads and shows each CDR3 protein once, DNA omitted. This sample contains fewer than 55,000 distinct CDR3 sequences. The source material was naive CXCR3- CD8+ T cells from blood. Sample subset: CD45RO-CCR7+CD27+CD95- naive CD8+ T cells lacking CXCR3 (TNR3-). The receptors shown here come from a human donor in good health. Some clones in this sample may be carry-over from other donors' samples.

V usage is TRBV7-9 and J usage is TRBJ1-1. Germline V lookup: CDR1 SEHNR, CDR2 FQNEAQ (reference sequence). The CDR3 spans 13 residues. CDR3 loop: CASSLGDGLHAFF.

The chain links TRBV28 to TRBJ2-1; TCRdb's D call of TRBD1 is untestable without DNA. CDR1 is MDHEN, CDR2 SYDVKM, per germline. This CDR3 spans 15 amino acids. The CDR3 reads CASSISARTYNEQFF.

The genes are TRBV28 and TRBJ2-3; TCRdb selects TRBD1, and the lack of DNA leaves this call unchecked. This CDR3 region has 15 residues. Germline CDR1 is MDHEN and CDR2 is SYDVKM. The CDR3 spells CASSPREGEADTQYF.

The rearrangement links TRBV7-2 to TRBJ1-4; TCRdb returns TRBD1, unconfirmable since there is no DNA. CDR1 and CDR2 from the germline V gene are SGHTA and FQGNSA. The CDR3 has 16 amino acids. The chain's CDR3 is CASSSDLTGINEKLFF.

This CDR3 is CASSPRGLAGVSSYNEQFF. The chain has TRBV7-8 and TRBJ2-1; TCRdb's D call, TRBD2, is unchecked because there is no DNA. Germline-derived CDR1 and CDR2 are SGHVS and FQNEAQ. The CDR3 spans 19 residues.

The chain employs TRBV13 and TRBJ1-6; TCRdb proposes TRBD1, but this gene call is untestable without DNA. This CDR3 comprises 14 residues. The germline V gene has CDR1 PRHDT and CDR2 FYEKMQ (reference sequence). The CDR3 reads CASSSGTGNSPLHF.

V and J are TRBV29-1 and TRBJ1-1. The CDR3 has 11 residues. Germline CDR1 SQVTM, CDR2 ANQGSEA. This CDR3 is CSVESGIEAFF.

The V call is TRBV6-1, the J call TRBJ2-1; TCRdb's D call of TRBD1 is untestable without DNA. This CDR3 comprises 15 residues. Germline-derived CDR1 and CDR2 are MNHNS and SASEGT. CDR3 in amino acids: CATLSRQGAYNEQFF.

The chain has TRBV4-3 and TRBJ2-3; TCRdb outputs TRBD1, but without DNA this stays unchecked. The CDR3 extends over 15 amino acids. Germline-derived CDR1 and CDR2 are LGHNA and YSLEER. The CDR3 sequence is CASSPFYPDTDTQYF.

The rearrangement links TRBV7-3 to TRBJ2-1; the TRBD2 assignment by TCRdb is unverifiable without DNA. CDR3 length: 15 amino acids. The germline gives CDR1 SGHTA, CDR2 FQGTGA. The CDR3 loop reads CASSLSAGTYNEQFF.

The chain combines TRBV3-1 with TRBJ2-1; TCRdb gives TRBD2 as the D gene, but with no DNA this cannot be confirmed. The CDR3 extends over 17 amino acids. The germline CDR1 and CDR2 sequences are LGHDT and YNNKEL (reference sequence). The CDR3 here is CASSQEAGLAKNNEQFF.

The chain combines TRBV7-3 with TRBJ2-5; the D call of TRBD2 rests on TCRdb alone, since no DNA is present to check it. Per germline, CDR1 SGHTA and CDR2 FQGTGA. This CDR3 region has 16 residues. CDR3 in amino acids: CASSLNGAEGFETQYF.

The chain joins TRBV2 to TRBJ1-1. The germline V gene encodes CDR1 SNHLY and CDR2 FYNNEI. CDR3 length: 15 amino acids. The CDR3 sequence: CASSERGPSLGQAFF.

The V and J genes are TRBV28 and TRBJ1-1. This CDR3 comprises 14 residues. CDR1 is MDHEN and CDR2 is SYDVKM in the germline V gene. The CDR3 sequence: CASSLYPFNTEAFF.

This chain connects TRBV5-5 to TRBJ2-4; TCRdb calls TRBD2, which cannot be checked without DNA. From germline, CDR1 is SGHKS and CDR2 YYEKEE (reference sequence). The CDR3 is made up of 18 amino acids. This CDR3 is CASSLSPAGRLAKNIQYF.

This clonotype is deemed medium-sized by its frequency. The chain couples TRBV29-1 to TRBJ2-5; TCRdb indicates TRBD2, and absent DNA this call remains unverified. Germline V gene lookup returns CDR1 SQVTM and CDR2 ANQGSEA. The CDR3 has 16 amino acids. CDR3: CSVEGLSEDVQETQYF.

The rearrangement uses TRBV7-3 and TRBJ1-1; the D gene TCRdb calls, TRBD1, cannot be checked with no DNA. The germline V gene has CDR1 SGHTA and CDR2 FQGTGA. The CDR3 spans 13 residues. This CDR3 reads CASSYPGQTEAFF.

The V call is TRBV7-3, the J call TRBJ1-1; TCRdb returns TRBD1, unconfirmable since there is no DNA. CDR1 is SGHTA and CDR2 is FQGTGA in the germline V gene. The CDR3 is made up of 15 amino acids. The CDR3 sequence is CASSLTGQGNTEAFF.

Considering frequency, this clonotype is medium-sized. The chain carries TRBV6-4 and TRBJ2-3; lacking DNA, the TRBD2 call made by TCRdb goes unchecked. The CDR3 sequence is 15 residues long. The germline V gene encodes CDR1 MRHNA and CDR2 SNTAGT. CDR3 residues: CASSESGGAADTQYF.

The chain combines TRBV12-3 or TRBV12-4 with TRBJ2-7. The CDR3 has 12 amino acids. The CDR3 spells CASSLRSYEQYF.

The chain couples TRBV25-1 to TRBJ1-1; TCRdb reports TRBD1, a call that lacks DNA to check it against. This CDR3 is built from 15 residues. Germline V gene data show CDR1 as MGHDK and CDR2 as SYGVNS. The CDR3 sequence is CASSEMAGMNTEAFF.

The rearrangement joins TRBV19 to TRBJ2-3; with no DNA, the TCRdb D assignment of TRBD1 cannot be verified. This CDR3 has 15 residues. CDR1 is LNHDA and CDR2 is SQIVND in the germline V gene (reference sequence). CDR3 sequence: CASTPGAGGADTQYF.

V is TRBV4-1 and J is TRBJ2-6; TCRdb picks TRBD2, but there is no DNA to check that call. CDR1 is MGHRA, CDR2 YSYEKL, per germline. The CDR3 consists of 17 residues. CDR3 sequence reads: CASSPLGLLTGANVLTF.

The V and J genes are TRBV29-1 and TRBJ2-5; TCRdb selects TRBD2, and the lack of DNA leaves this call unchecked. Germline CDR1 reads SQVTM; CDR2 reads ANQGSEA. The CDR3 is 13 residues long. The CDR3 loop reads CSAELLEVETQYF.

The chain recombines TRBV20-1 with TRBJ1-5; without DNA, the TCRdb call of TRBD1 cannot be checked. Germline V gene lookup returns CDR1 DFQATT and CDR2 SNEGSKA (reference sequence). The CDR3 sequence is 14 residues long. CDR3 sequence reads: CSANLRPGGQPQHF.

This clonotype is identified as medium-sized from frequency. V gene TRBV28 combines with J gene TRBJ2-7; absent DNA, TCRdb's TRBD2 call cannot be checked. The CDR3 extends over 14 amino acids. Germline V gene lookup returns CDR1 MDHEN and CDR2 SYDVKM. This CDR3 reads CASLTSGGSYEQYF.